Each of the 20 T cell receptor beta chains below was sequenced from the same sample in a study of cytomegalovirus exposure and HLA in healthy donors. The PCR contained 60 Vbeta and 13 Jbeta primers. The protocol was immunoSEQ multiplex PCR, while the TCRdb copy is restricted to in-frame clones and leaves out a portion. The sample consists of over 150,000 clones, approximately 80% of them appearing once. Sequencing was done on a sample of PBMCs. These receptors were collected from a man over 45 in good health and CMV-seropositive.

V usage is TRBV9 and J usage is TRBJ2-7, with TRBD2 matching 8 bases. Losses at the gene ends were 8 bases for V and 2 bases for J; bases not matched to a gene: 15. CDR1 and CDR2 (germline): SGDLS, YYNGEE. CDR3 length: 16 residues. The CDR3 DNA sequence: TGTGCCAGGGGCCCCCCAACGGGGGGGTTTGCCTACGAGCAGTACTTC. It yields the protein CARGPPTGGFAYEQYF.

The J gene is TRBJ2-6, the V gene TRBV28; 11 bases are a match to TRBD1. Trimming at V came to 5 bases and at J to 1 base, leaving 10 bases not matched to a gene. This CDR3 has 19 residues. The germline gives CDR1 MDHEN, CDR2 SYDVKM. The CDR3 DNA reads TGTGCCAGCAGTGTAAATTCGGGACAGGGGGGATCTGGGGCCAACGTCCTGACTTTC. This codes for CASSVNSGQGGSGANVLTF.

This clone was detected once. The chain recombines TRBV11-2 with TRBJ2-5; 11 nucleotides align to TRBD1. The DNA end is a closer match to TRBJ2-7, so the J assignment may be wrong. CDR3 size: 15 residues. Germline lookup yields CDR1 SGHAT and CDR2 FQNNGV. The DNA of the CDR3 is TGTGCCAGCAGCTTAGTGGACAGGGGGCCCTACGAGCAGTACTTC. This codes for CASSLVDRGPYEQYF.

The rearrangement uses TRBV15 and TRBJ2-7; TRBD1 aligns across 11 bases. The germline CDR1 and CDR2 sequences are LNHNV and YYDKDF (reference sequence). CDR3 length: 16 residues. Trimming cost V 0 bases and J 2 bases; bases outside gene matches: 3. This chain's CDR3 is CATSREQGQGAYEQYF. CDR3 DNA: TGTGCCACCAGCAGAGAACAGGGACAGGGGGCCTACGAGCAGTACTTC.

The J gene is TRBJ2-6, the V gene TRBV5-4; 9 bases align to TRBD1. The CDR3 sequence is 17 residues long. With 2 bases clipped from V and 3 bases from J, the junction kept 6 bases outside the gene matches. From germline, CDR1 is SGHNT and CDR2 YYREEE (reference sequence). DNA for the CDR3: TGTGCCAGCAGCTTAGGGACAGGGATGAATGGGGCCAACGTCCTGACTTTC. It specifies CASSLGTGMNGANVLTF.

The rearrangement joins TRBV9 to TRBJ1-3; 9 bases fit TRBD1. The germline CDR1 and CDR2 sequences are SGDLS and YYNGEE. Trimming cost V 3 bases and J 9 bases; bases outside gene matches: 13. The CDR3 is 16 amino acids. The CDR3 DNA sequence: TGTGCCAGCAGCGCCCCCGGGACAGGGTCTTTAGGCACCATATATTTT. This codes for CASSAPGTGSLGTIYF.

This chain links TRBV18 with TRBJ2-7, with 7 bases fitting TRBD1. Per germline, CDR1 KGHSH and CDR2 LQKENI. The CDR3 totals 14 residues. V lost 3 bases, J lost 7 bases, and 9 bases stayed unmatched. The CDR3 protein is CASSPLQGPGEQYF. In DNA, the CDR3 is TGTGCCAGCTCACCTTTACAGGGGCCGGGAGAGCAGTACTTC.

This chain connects TRBV27 to TRBJ1-1; TRBD1 aligns across 9 bases. V shed 5 bases, J shed 2 bases, and the junction held 9 bases outside the gene matches. Germline lookup yields CDR1 MNHEY and CDR2 SMNVEV (reference sequence). The CDR3 contains 16 residues. The CDR3 loop is CASSGRQGVPNTEAFF. In nucleotides, the CDR3 is TGTGCCAGCAGTGGTAGACAGGGGGTGCCCAACACTGAAGCTTTCTTT.

The chain combines TRBV7-9 with TRBJ1-5; no firm D call. The CDR3 has 18 amino acids. Trimming took 4 bases from V and 5 from J, leaving 24 bases between them. In germline, CDR1 is SEHNR, CDR2 FQNEAQ (reference sequence). CDR3 region: CASSSAGVGGYFHQPQHF. Written as DNA, the CDR3 is TGTGCCAGCAGCTCCGCGGGTGTAGGAGGGTATTTTCATCAGCCCCAGCATTTT.

This clone has a handful of counts. The V and J genes are TRBV6-6 and TRBJ1-2, with TRBD1 matching over 7 bases. Germline loops: CDR1 MNHNY, CDR2 SVGAGI (reference sequence). Unmatched junction bases numbered 6, after V lost 7 bases and J lost 7 bases. The CDR3 loop spans 12 amino acids. CDR3 coding DNA: TGTGCCAGCATCGGACAGGAGACTGGCTACACCTTC. Amino acids: CASIGQETGYTF.

This chain joins TRBV15 and TRBJ1-1, with unresolved D. V was shortened by 5 bases and J by 0 bases, with 7 bases between the two germline ends. This CDR3 has 13 amino acids. Germline V gene lookup returns CDR1 LNHNV and CDR2 YYDKDF (reference sequence). CDR3 region: CATSLIMNTEAFF. The CDR3 bases are TGTGCCACCAGCTTAATAATGAACACTGAAGCTTTCTTT.

V and J are TRBV10-3 and TRBJ2-7, with TRBD1 matching 10 bases. Germline V gene lookup returns CDR1 ENHRY and CDR2 SYGVKD. The CDR3 is 13 residues long. The ends lost 8 bases at V and 7 bases at J; junction bases unmatched: 8. The CDR3 spells CAIAGTGAREQYF. CDR3 coding DNA: TGTGCCATCGCCGGGACAGGGGCAAGGGAGCAGTACTTC.

This sequence joins TRBV6-5 and TRBJ1-4, with 7 bases identical to TRBD1. CDR1 is MNHEY, CDR2 SVGAGI, per germline. V lost 11 bases and J lost 4; bases outside the gene matches: 7. CDR3 length: 13 amino acids. CDR3 amino acids: CAALDRLNEKLFF. CDR3 sequence (DNA): TGTGCCGCCCTGGACAGGCTTAATGAAAAACTGTTTTTT.

V and J are TRBV9 and TRBJ1-2; 9 bases line up with TRBD1. CDR1 and CDR2 (germline): SGDLS, YYNGEE. The length of the CDR3 is 15 residues. The V segment lost 4 bases and the J segment 4 bases; nucleotides outside the gene matches: 8. The CDR3 DNA reads as TGTGCCAGCAGCCCTCGCCCGGGACAGGGCTATGGCTACACCTTC. Translating it yields CASSPRPGQGYGYTF.

There are a few counts of this clone. This rearrangement joins TRBV2 to TRBJ2-1; 8 bases fit TRBD2. This CDR3 is 14 amino acids long. Germline CDR1 is SNHLY and CDR2 is FYNNEI. Trimming removed 7 bases from V and 6 bases from J; junction bases left unmatched: 8. The CDR3 region is CASKIGLAGNEQFF. CDR3 DNA sequence: TGTGCCAGCAAAATTGGGCTAGCGGGCAATGAGCAGTTCTTC.

The chain carries TRBV5-8 and TRBJ1-6, with D possibly TRBD1 on 6 matching bases. In germline, CDR1 is SGHTS, CDR2 YDEGEE. The CDR3 has 17 residues. V was cut by 0 bases and J by 6 bases, with 16 bases left in between. For the CDR3, the DNA is TGTGCCAGCAGCTTGGTAGGTGGGGGCGTGGGTAATTCACCCCTCCACTTT. It translates to CASSLVGGGVGNSPLHF. Drawing the rest from reference TRBV5-8 and TRBJ1-6, the complete variable domain is EAGVTQSPTHLIKTRGQQATLRCSPISGHTSVYWYQQALGLGLQFLLWYDEGEERNRGNFPPRFSGRQFPNYSSELNVNALELEDSALYLCASSLVGGGVGNSPLHFGNGTRLTVT.

The chain joins TRBV13 to TRBJ2-2; 8 nucleotides line up with TRBD2. The CDR3 contains 14 residues. The V segment lost 5 bases and the J segment 6 bases; nucleotides outside the gene matches: 5. The V gene's germline CDR1 is PRHDT and CDR2 FYEKMQ (reference sequence). Here the CDR3 DNA reads TGTGCCAGCAGCCCACCCGGGAGGGCCGGGGAGCTGTTTTTT. It is translated as CASSPPGRAGELFF.

The V gene is TRBV19, the J gene TRBJ1-5; TRBD1 matches at 7 bases. CDR1 is LNHDA, CDR2 SQIVND, per germline (reference sequence). The CDR3 has 14 residues. Trimming at V came to 2 bases and at J to 4 bases, leaving 2 bases not matched to a gene. CDR3 sequence: CASSIYRGNQPQHF. CDR3 coding DNA: TGTGCCAGTAGTATATACAGGGGTAATCAGCCCCAGCATTTT.

The chain combines TRBV7-9 with TRBJ1-5; D may be TRBD1 (6 bases). The CDR3 length is 19 residues. V shed 1 base and J shed 1 base, with 20 bases lying between them. CDR1 SEHNR and CDR2 FQNEAQ come from the germline V gene (reference sequence). For the CDR3, the DNA is TGTGCCAGCAGCTTAGGGGGCAGGGGACCTCTAGGAAGCAATCAGCCCCAGCATTTT. Translating gives CASSLGGRGPLGSNQPQHF.

The gene calls are TRBV4-3 and TRBJ2-3, with 9 bases identical to TRBD1. There are 18 residues in the CDR3. Unmatched junction bases numbered 12, after V lost 1 base and J lost 4 bases. CDR1 and CDR2 from the germline V gene are LGHNA and YSLEER. CDR3 DNA sequence: TGCGCCAGCAGCCAAGTGCTGAGTGACAGGGGGTTTGCAGATACGCAGTATTTT. Translating gives CASSQVLSDRGFADTQYF.